One and the same sample provided the 32 T cell receptor beta chains below, sequenced in a study of regulatory T cells in long-lasting Graves disease. The time point is: newly diagnosed GD, antithyroid drugs for less than 3 months. PBMC RNA served as the TCR library source. In building TCR beta libraries, iRepertoire HTBI primers were used together with Arm-PCR of CDR3 regions. TCRdb recomputed calls from the multiplex PCR reads with MiXCR, one row per CDR3 protein. The data contain hundreds of thousands of distinct CDR3 sequences, 15% to 20% of them singletons. These same records also appear under a second study, on T cells in Graves' hyperthyroidism and ophthalmopathy.

This specimen was peripheral blood mononuclear cells (PBMCs), taken at new diagnosis, from a patient treated with antithyroid drugs. The receptor source for this set is a man aged 35 to 55 with Graves disease.

In DNA form, the CDR3 reads TGTGCCAGCAGCCGGGGGGCGGGGAAAGATACGCAGTATTTT. This gives the protein CASSRGAGKDTQYF. The chain has TRBV7-9 and TRBJ2-3, with D perhaps TRBD2 (7 bases). CDR1 and CDR2 (germline): SEHNR, FQNEAQ (reference sequence). V was clipped by 5 bases and J by 5 bases, with 14 bases between them. The CDR3 has 14 residues. Complete variable domain (other parts from reference TRBV7-9 and TRBJ2-3): DTGVSQNPRHKITKRGQNVTFRCDPISEHNRLYWYRQTLGQGPEFLTYFQNEAQLEKSRLLSDRFSAERPKGSFSTLEIQRTEQGDSAMYLCASSRGAGKDTQYFGPGTRLTVL.

Ten or more counts support this clonotype. This chain links TRBV28 with TRBJ2-5; D is perhaps TRBD1 (5 bases). V lost 5 bases, J lost 5 bases, and 18 bases lay in between. Germline V gene data show CDR1 as MDHEN and CDR2 as SYDVKM. This CDR3 has 15 residues. This CDR3 is CASSRAGAFRETQYF. CDR3 in DNA: TGTGCCAGCAGTCGCGCTGGGGCTTTCAGGGAGACCCAGTACTTC.

This clonotype occurred many times. CDR3 sequence (DNA): TGTGCCTGGAGTAGGCCAGCGGGGGAGACCCAGTACTTC. Translating gives CAWSRPAGETQYF. The chain joins TRBV30 to TRBJ2-5, with 7 bases fitting TRBD2. The CDR3 covers 13 residues. J was trimmed by 5 bases and V by 2 bases; bases with no gene match: 5. Germline V CDR1 and CDR2: GTSNPN, SVGIG (reference sequence).

This clonotype has just a few counts. The chain is built from TRBV7-9 and TRBJ2-1, with 10 bases lining up with TRBD2. This CDR3 spans 16 amino acids. CDR1 is SEHNR, CDR2 FQNEAQ, per germline (reference sequence). After removal of 4 bases from V and 6 bases from J, the junction contained 9 bases not matched to a gene. The CDR3 sequence: CASSSNTASGGNEQFF. CDR3 nucleotide sequence: TGTGCCAGCAGCTCGAACACGGCTAGCGGGGGCAATGAGCAGTTCTTC.

The CDR3 DNA follows: TGTGCCAGTAGTATAGTAGAGGACAGCCATGAGCTGTTTTTT. Protein: CASSIVEDSHELFF. J is TRBJ2-2 and V is TRBV19; tentatively, D is TRBD1 (6 bases). The germline CDR1 and CDR2 sequences are LNHDA and SQIVND (reference sequence). This CDR3 has 14 residues. Trimming stripped 1 base from V and 11 bases from J, with 14 bases between.

This clonotype was recorded many times. V usage is TRBV30 and J usage is TRBJ1-5; D perhaps matches TRBD1 (5 bases). The CDR3 length is 14 residues. Trimming took off 4 bases at V and 2 bases at J, with 12 bases between the two ends. In germline, CDR1 is GTSNPN, CDR2 SVGIG (reference sequence). The CDR3 region is CAWNQGQGNQPQHF. For the CDR3, the DNA is TGTGCCTGGAACCAGGGCCAGGGCAATCAGCCCCAGCATTTT.

This clonotype has a handful of counts. This may be a read error, as it is one base from a much larger clone. The rearrangement links TRBV13 to TRBJ1-3, with a tentative D call TRBD1 (5 bases). Germline V lookup: CDR1 PRHDT, CDR2 FYEKMQ (reference sequence). The CDR3 loop spans 17 amino acids. V was clipped by 5 bases and J by 2 bases, with 19 bases between them. CDR3: CASSRRPDILPGNTIYF. The CDR3 nucleotides read TGTGCCAGCAGCCGACGACCGGACATCCTTCCTGGAAACACCATATATTTT.

The rearrangement uses TRBV12-3 or TRBV12-4 and TRBJ1-5, with 8 nucleotides matching TRBD1. With 6 bases clipped from V and 7 bases from J, the junction kept 11 bases outside the gene matches. This CDR3 comprises 15 residues. CDR3 protein: CASSPGQGPAQPQHF. In nucleotides, the CDR3 is TGTGCCAGCAGCCCTGGACAGGGACCCGCACAGCCCCAGCATTTT.

This clonotype occurred many times. This chain joins TRBV7-2 and TRBJ2-2, with D possibly being TRBD2 (7 bases). CDR1 is SGHTA and CDR2 is FQGNSA in the germline V gene. The CDR3 consists of 14 residues. With 2 bases removed from V and 8 bases from J, the gap between germline ends came to 12 bases. The CDR3 sequence: CASSLMGGPGELFF. CDR3 bases: TGTGCCAGCAGCTTAATGGGGGGGCCTGGGGAGCTGTTTTTT.

This clonotype was recorded at least ten times. The J gene is TRBJ2-7, the V gene TRBV12-3 or TRBV12-4; 9 nucleotides align to TRBD2. V shed 2 bases, J shed 3 bases, and the junction held 5 bases outside the gene matches. The CDR3 loop spans 15 amino acids. The CDR3 DNA reads as TGTGCCAGCAGTTTAAGTGCTAGCGGGGACTACGAGCAGTACTTC. Its protein is CASSLSASGDYEQYF.

The chain carries TRBV27 and TRBJ1-2, with D maybe TRBD1 (6 bases). There are 13 residues in the CDR3. In germline, CDR1 is MNHEY, CDR2 SMNVEV (reference sequence). V dropped 10 bases and J dropped 4 bases, with 16 bases sitting between them. CDR3 region: CATRGGPIYGYTF. In nucleotides, the CDR3 is TGTGCCACCCGCGGGGGGCCCATCTATGGCTACACCTTC.

This clonotype appeared a few times. The V gene is TRBV20-1, the J gene TRBJ2-2; 7 bases line up with TRBD2. CDR1 is DFQATT, CDR2 SNEGSKA, per germline (reference sequence). V was clipped by 1 base and J by 0 bases; unmatched bases: 8. The CDR3 has 17 residues. The CDR3 DNA follows: TGCAGTGCTAGAGTTCGGCTAGCGGACCCGAACACCGGGGAGCTGTTTTTT. Protein: CSARVRLADPNTGELFF.

This clonotype appeared many times. The chain joins TRBV20-1 to TRBJ1-5; D call uncertain. The V gene's germline CDR1 is DFQATT and CDR2 SNEGSKA (reference sequence). V lost 5 bases and J 5 bases, leaving 13 bases between the germline ends. This CDR3 region has 13 residues. The CDR3 sequence is CSALLGQYQPQHF. CDR3 DNA sequence: TGCAGTGCTCTACTTGGGCAGTATCAGCCCCAGCATTTT.

This clonotype has just a few counts. This sequence joins TRBV7-9 and TRBJ1-2; TRBD1 agrees at 8 bases. V was pared by 3 bases and J by 8 bases, with 8 bases of the junction left unmatched. The CDR3 has 14 residues. Germline V gene data show CDR1 as SEHNR and CDR2 as FQNEAQ (reference sequence). CDR3 sequence: CASSLGGQGWGYTF. Here the CDR3 DNA reads TGTGCCAGCAGCTTGGGAGGACAGGGTTGGGGCTACACCTTC.

The CDR3 DNA is TGTGCCAGCTCCCCTCCCGGGACGTTCCGAGATACGCAGTATTTT. This sequence encodes CASSPPGTFRDTQYF. The rearrangement links TRBV18 to TRBJ2-3; D may be TRBD1 or TRBD2 (5 bases each). V lost 6 bases and J 5 bases, leaving 18 bases between the germline ends. Germline CDR1 KGHSH, CDR2 LQKENI. The CDR3 totals 15 residues.

At least ten counts were recorded for this clonotype. The J gene is TRBJ1-2, the V gene TRBV6-1; a weak D match, TRBD1 (5 bases). Germline-derived CDR1 and CDR2 are MNHNS and SASEGT. CDR3 size: 15 residues. V lost 8 bases and J lost 4, with 20 bases in between. The CDR3, as DNA: TGTGCCAGCTCTGCCGGGACCCCCATATTCTATGGCTACACCTTC. The encoded protein is CASSAGTPIFYGYTF.

A few counts support this clonotype. The V gene is TRBV19, the J gene TRBJ2-7, with 10 positions matching TRBD1. The CDR3 length is 16 residues. Germline CDR1 and CDR2: LNHDA and SQIVND (reference sequence). J lost 3 bases, V lost 5 bases, and 10 bases had no gene match. CDR3 nucleotides: TGTGCCAGTAGTCCTCCGACAGGGGGCAGCGACTACGAGCAGTACTTC. Translating it yields CASSPPTGGSDYEQYF. The whole variable domain, remainder taken from reference TRBV19 and TRBJ2-7, is DGGITQSPKYLFRKEGQNVTLSCEQNLNHDAMYWYRQDPGQGLRLIYYSQIVNDFQKGDIAEGYSVSREKKESFPLTVTSAQKNPTAFYLCASSPPTGGSDYEQYFGPGTRLTVT.

Ten or more counts support this clonotype. Here the CDR3 DNA reads TGTGCCAGCAGCTTAGTTAGTGGTACGCAGTATTTT. Amino acid sequence: CASSLVSGTQYF. The rearrangement uses TRBV7-9 and TRBJ2-3; no clear D gene. Trimming took 1 base from V and 8 from J, leaving 7 bases between them. CDR1 SEHNR and CDR2 FQNEAQ come from the germline V gene (reference sequence). The CDR3 spans 12 residues.

The chain couples TRBV9 to TRBJ2-7; 9 bases map to TRBD2. The CDR3 length is 16 residues. Looked up from germline, CDR1 is SGDLS and CDR2 is YYNGEE. Trimming took 1 base from V and 0 from J; bases not matched to a gene: 5. The CDR3 reads CASSVSAGGLSYEQYF. As DNA, the CDR3 is TGTGCCAGCAGCGTATCAGCGGGGGGCCTCTCCTACGAGCAGTACTTC.

This clonotype was detected many times. The chain is built from TRBV20-1 and TRBJ2-2; 8 bases line up with TRBD1. This CDR3 spans 14 amino acids. CDR1 and CDR2 (germline): DFQATT, SNEGSKA (reference sequence). The trim removed 3 bases at V and 9 bases at J, leaving 9 bases unmatched. The CDR3 protein is CSARGDRLARELFF. The CDR3 nucleotides read TGCAGTGCTAGGGGGGACAGGCTGGCCCGGGAGCTGTTTTTT.

The sample holds many counts of this clonotype. This chain links TRBV20-1 with TRBJ1-1; D gene ambiguous. V shed 3 bases and J shed 1 base, with 9 bases lying between them. CDR1 is DFQATT and CDR2 is SNEGSKA in the germline V gene (reference sequence). The CDR3 loop spans 13 amino acids. DNA of the CDR3: TGCAGTGCTAGGAGGCAGAGGAACACTGAAGCTTTCTTT. This sequence encodes CSARRQRNTEAFF.

This clonotype was observed at least ten times. The chain links TRBV2 to TRBJ1-5; the D is unclear. Trimming shortened V by 3 bases and J by 1 base, and 16 bases separated the two germline ends. The CDR3 sequence is 17 residues long. From germline, CDR1 is SNHLY and CDR2 FYNNEI. The CDR3 is CASSDHSLLISNQPQHF. The CDR3 DNA sequence: TGTGCCAGCAGTGACCACAGCCTCCTCATCAGCAATCAGCCCCAGCATTTT.

The CDR3 nucleotides read TGTGCCAGCACCGTCAGCGGGGGCCCCCCTAAGCAGTACTTC. Translation: CASTVSGGPPKQYF. V and J are TRBV12-3 or TRBV12-4 and TRBJ2-7; TRBD2 matches 8 bases. V lost 7 bases to trimming and J lost 8 bases; unmatched junction nucleotides: 13. This CDR3 has 14 residues.

The gene calls are TRBV4-1 and TRBJ2-5, with D possibly TRBD1 on 6 matching bases. CDR1 MGHRA and CDR2 YSYEKL come from the germline V gene. The CDR3 has 15 residues. The V end was cut by 4 bases, the J end by 0 bases, with 12 bases between. The CDR3 loop is CASSLDRQYQETQYF. Here the CDR3 DNA reads TGCGCCAGCAGCCTGGACAGACAGTACCAAGAGACCCAGTACTTC.

In this sample, this clonotype turned up many times. The rearrangement links TRBV7-3 to TRBJ1-2; weak D call: TRBD1 (5 bases). From germline, CDR1 is SGHTA and CDR2 FQGTGA. The CDR3 runs 13 residues. Trimming stripped 2 bases from V and 12 bases from J, with 16 bases between. The CDR3 DNA is TGTGCCAGCAGCTTATTACCAGGGCGAGGCCACACCTTC. This codes for CASSLLPGRGHTF.

This clonotype appeared many times. This rearrangement joins TRBV2 to TRBJ1-4, with a weak D call TRBD1 (5 bases). Germline V gene data show CDR1 as SNHLY and CDR2 as FYNNEI. V was clipped by 5 bases and J by 7 bases, with 8 bases between them. The CDR3 has 12 residues. This CDR3 reads CASSSDSEKLFF. The DNA for the CDR3 is TGTGCCAGCAGTTCTGACAGTGAAAAACTGTTTTTT.

This clonotype was seen at least ten times. The chain joins TRBV20-1 to TRBJ2-3, with D tentatively TRBD2 (5 bases). Germline CDR1 DFQATT, CDR2 SNEGSKA (reference sequence). The CDR3 spans 15 residues. The ends were cut back, 6 bases at V and 3 bases at J, with 19 bases in the middle. The CDR3 bases are TGCAGTGCCCTTCGTCGGGCGGGCGAAACAGATACGCAGTATTTT. Its translation is CSALRRAGETDTQYF.

This clonotype was recorded many times. This chain uses TRBV12-3 or TRBV12-4 with TRBJ2-5; D might be TRBD2 (7 bases). Trimming pared 5 bases from V and 5 bases from J, leaving 15 bases between. CDR3 length: 14 amino acids. This CDR3 reads CASSLHREGETQYF. CDR3 DNA: TGTGCCAGCAGTCTCCACAGGGAGGGGGAGACCCAGTACTTC.

This clonotype was detected many times. The chain carries TRBV28 and TRBJ1-5, with 7 nucleotides matching TRBD1. This CDR3 contains 14 residues. The germline V gene has CDR1 MDHEN and CDR2 SYDVKM. V shed 6 bases, J shed 4 bases, and the junction held 6 bases outside the gene matches. CDR3 protein: CASRRQGTNQPQHF. CDR3 DNA sequence: TGTGCCAGCAGGCGACAGGGAACGAATCAGCCCCAGCATTTT.

The V call is TRBV11-3, the J call TRBJ2-5; TRBD1 agrees at 10 bases. Germline V gene sequence: CDR1 SGHNT, CDR2 YENEEA. CDR3 size: 16 residues. V gave up 5 bases and J gave up 1 base; unmatched junction bases: 7. The CDR3 DNA is TGTGCCAGCAGCCAAGGGTGGACAGGGGGCCAAGAGACCCAGTACTTC. Its protein product is CASSQGWTGGQETQYF.

In its sample, this clonotype was seen many times. This rearrangement joins TRBV10-3 to TRBJ2-7; D perhaps matches TRBD2 (5 bases). Germline values: CDR1 ENHRY, CDR2 SYGVKD. The CDR3 is 14 residues long. The V and J ends lost 4 bases and 4 bases respectively, with 14 bases between them. The CDR3 DNA follows: TGTGCCATCAGTGGTCAAGGGTCGGGGTACGAGCAGTACTTC. This encodes CAISGQGSGYEQYF.

There are many counts of this clonotype. The chain is built from TRBV5-1 and TRBJ2-7; D is unresolved. The V and J ends lost 1 base and 3 bases respectively, with 11 bases between them. Germline values: CDR1 SGHRS, CDR2 YFSETQ. The CDR3 spans 14 residues. CDR3 DNA sequence: TGCGCCAGCAGCTTGCCGGGTGATTACTACGAGCAGTACTTC. It codes for CASSLPGDYYEQYF.